A single sample gave rise to the 32 T cell receptor beta chains below, sequenced in a study of T cell repertoires in cytomegalovirus infection. TCRdb fed the reads into MiXCR, producing one record per CDR3 protein. Of about 830,000 distinct CDR3 sequences listed, 32% are singletons. Their recognized antigens are unknown. Here the sequenced sample was cultured CD8+ T cells from PBMCs, taken from culture after CMV antigen stimulation. These receptors came from a human donor in good health (CMV status not recorded). Some clones in this sample may be carry-over from other donors' samples.

The gene calls are TRBV7-9 and TRBJ2-1, with a weak D call TRBD1 (8 bases). Trimming took 5 bases from V and 4 from J, leaving 18 bases between them. The CDR3 is 16 amino acids. The germline V gene encodes CDR1 SEHNR and CDR2 FQNEAQ (reference sequence). DNA of the CDR3: TGTGCCAGCAGCACAGGGGGGGACCTCAGGTACAATGAGCAGTTCTTC. This translates into CASSTGGDLRYNEQFF.

This chain joins TRBV10-3 and TRBJ1-1; 7 nucleotides agree with TRBD1. CDR3 size: 13 residues. The junction had 5 bases not matched to a gene; V was cut back by 4 bases and J by 6 bases. CDR1 and CDR2 from the germline V gene are ENHRY and SYGVKD. The CDR3 DNA reads TGTGCCATCAGTGGACAGGGCCAGCCTGAAGCTTTCTTT. Amino acid sequence: CAISGQGQPEAFF.

The chain couples TRBV4-1 to TRBJ2-1; D might be TRBD1 or TRBD2, each matching 5 bases. Trimming removed 6 bases at V and 15 bases at J, with 18 bases between. The CDR3 contains 12 residues. Germline lookup yields CDR1 MGHRA and CDR2 YSYEKL. This chain's CDR3 is CASSDGALDLFF. In DNA form, the CDR3 reads TGCGCCAGCAGTGACGGGGCTTTGGACTTGTTCTTC.

This clonotype showed up just a few times. The chain joins TRBV27 to TRBJ1-6, with unresolved D. CDR1 and CDR2 (germline): MNHEY, SMNVEV (reference sequence). Between the trimmed V and J ends, which lost 4 bases and 7 bases, there was a span of 8 bases. There are 13 residues in the CDR3. Written as DNA, the CDR3 is TGTGCCAGCAGTTATACGGTAAATTCACCCCTCCACTTT. The encoded protein is CASSYTVNSPLHF.

V gene TRBV7-2 combines with J gene TRBJ1-6; D call uncertain. This CDR3 has 14 amino acids. The germline V gene encodes CDR1 SGHTA and CDR2 FQGNSA. Deletions cut 5 bases from V and 9 bases from J, with 14 bases between. The CDR3 sequence: CASSPQSYSSPLHF. The CDR3 region has the DNA TGTGCCAGCAGCCCACAGTCTTATTCTTCACCCCTCCACTTT.

The chain couples TRBV2 to TRBJ1-1; D is uncertain. Trimming pared 7 bases from V and 3 bases from J, leaving 6 bases between. CDR3 size: 11 residues. Germline V gives CDR1 SNHLY, CDR2 FYNNEI. The CDR3 is CASNQYTEAFF. CDR3 DNA sequence: TGTGCCAGCAATCAGTACACTGAAGCTTTCTTT.

In regard to this clonotype: The junction departs from the called germline gene at one end, perhaps through a read error. V usage is TRBV6-1 and J usage is TRBJ2-1, with D possibly matching TRBD2 (6 bases). CDR3 length: 15 residues. Germline CDR1 MNHNS, CDR2 SASEGT. The CDR3, as DNA: TGTGCCAGCGGGGGGTTAGGGACCTCCTACAATGAGCAGTTATTC. Translation: CASGGLGTSYNEQLF.

The table lists this clonotype with a few counts. V is TRBV6-1 and J is TRBJ1-2; D ambiguous. V lost 0 bases and J 0 bases, leaving 14 bases between the germline ends. This CDR3 is 17 amino acids long. From germline, CDR1 is MNHNS and CDR2 SASEGT. The CDR3 DNA is TGTGCCAGCAGTGAAGCTTCCGGGCGCCTTCCTAACTATGGCTACACCTTC. This sequence encodes CASSEASGRLPNYGYTF.

The chain joins TRBV6-2 or TRBV6-3 to TRBJ2-7; TRBD2 agrees at 8 bases. CDR1 is MNHEY, CDR2 SVGEGT, per germline. There are 17 residues in the CDR3. Unmatched junction bases numbered 9, after V lost 0 bases and J lost 2 bases. The chain's CDR3 is CASSYSKRAGAPYEQYV. The CDR3 nucleotides read TGTGCCAGCAGTTACTCGAAGCGAGCGGGGGCTCCCTACGAGCAGTACGTC.

In this sample, this clonotype turned up a few times. The chain is built from TRBV12-3 or TRBV12-4 and TRBJ1-2; 7 nucleotides line up with TRBD1. The CDR3 is made up of 14 amino acids. The V gene end was trimmed by 5 bases and the J gene end by 6 bases; junction bases not matched to a gene: 9. The CDR3 DNA reads TGTGCCAGCAGTACGACGACCCAGGGGGATGGCTACACCTTC. Its translation is CASSTTTQGDGYTF.

This chain uses TRBV5-4 with TRBJ2-2, with 8 positions matching TRBD2. Trimming cost V 7 bases and J 1 base; bases outside gene matches: 15. Per germline, CDR1 SGHNT and CDR2 YYREEE (reference sequence). The length of the CDR3 is 18 residues. The chain's CDR3 is CASENGSSGVWNTGELFF. CDR3 coding DNA: TGTGCCAGCGAAAACGGAAGTAGCGGGGTCTGGAACACCGGGGAGCTGTTTTTT.

This chain connects TRBV28 to TRBJ2-5; the D gene is possibly TRBD1 (6 bases). The germline V gene encodes CDR1 MDHEN and CDR2 SYDVKM. CDR3 length equals 15 residues. V was clipped by 4 bases and J by 7 bases, with 19 bases between them. CDR3 loop: CASSSLNRDPGTQYF. The CDR3 region has the DNA TGTGCCAGCAGTTCGTTAAACAGGGACCCGGGGACCCAGTACTTC.

This rearrangement joins TRBV10-3 to TRBJ2-5; possibly TRBD2 for D (6 bases). Trimming shortened V by 2 bases and J by 5 bases, and 9 bases separated the two germline ends. Germline assignment: CDR1 ENHRY and CDR2 SYGVKD. The CDR3 spans 13 residues. The CDR3 loop is CAISELGRETQYF. CDR3 nucleotides: TGTGCCATCAGTGAGCTGGGGAGGGAGACCCAGTACTTC.

This clonotype was picked up a small number of times. V gene TRBV4-1 combines with J gene TRBJ2-5; 7 bases match TRBD1. Germline lookup yields CDR1 MGHRA and CDR2 YSYEKL. V shed 0 bases and J 5 bases; nucleotides not matched to a gene: 9. The CDR3 contains 16 residues. The CDR3 DNA is TGCGCCAGCAGCCAAGAGGGGTTGACAGGGTTGGAGACCCAGTACTTC. It encodes CASSQEGLTGLETQYF.

The rearrangement joins TRBV7-8 to TRBJ1-1, with D uncertain. Germline loops: CDR1 SGHVS, CDR2 FQNEAQ. Trimming removed 0 bases at V and 6 bases at J, with 14 bases between. This CDR3 contains 15 residues. As DNA, the CDR3 is TGTGCCAGCAGCTTAGCGTTGGAGGGTGGGCCTGAAGCTTTCTTT. The encoded protein is CASSLALEGGPEAFF.

The chain has TRBV4-1 and TRBJ1-6; 8 bases match TRBD1. Germline CDR1 MGHRA, CDR2 YSYEKL. The trim removed 1 base at V and 3 bases at J, leaving 5 bases unmatched. The CDR3 is 17 amino acids. The CDR3 sequence: CASSQVPTGGYNSPLHF. In DNA, the CDR3 is TGCGCCAGCAGCCAAGTTCCCACAGGGGGCTATAATTCACCCCTCCACTTT.

The chain links TRBV12-5 to TRBJ2-2; TRBD2 matches at 10 bases. The CDR3 sequence is 15 residues long. Germline V lookup: CDR1 LGHNT, CDR2 FRNRAP. The V and J ends lost 6 bases and 4 bases, in that order; junction bases with no gene match: 5. This CDR3 reads CASGFSGGPTGELFF. The CDR3 DNA sequence: TGTGCTAGTGGATTTAGCGGGGGGCCCACCGGGGAGCTGTTTTTT.

This clonotype was observed a handful of times. The chain carries TRBV7-8 and TRBJ2-3; 8 bases map to TRBD2. Germline CDR1 and CDR2: SGHVS and FQNEAQ. J lost 4 bases, V lost 5 bases, and 8 bases had no gene match. The CDR3 is made up of 15 amino acids. In nucleotides, the CDR3 is TGTGCCAGCAGCGCTCCGGGACTAGATGCAGATACGCAGTATTTT. Protein: CASSAPGLDADTQYF.

V gene TRBV6-5 combines with J gene TRBJ2-5; TRBD2 matches 10 bases. The CDR3 is made up of 15 amino acids. Germline lookup yields CDR1 MNHEY and CDR2 SVGAGI. Trimming took 5 bases from V and 7 from J; bases not matched to a gene: 10. The CDR3 DNA sequence: TGTGCCAGCAGTCCCTCGGCTAGCGGGGGAGCGACCCAGTACTTC. Translating gives CASSPSASGGATQYF.

This clonotype was recorded at least ten times. The rearrangement joins TRBV12-3 or TRBV12-4 to TRBJ2-7, with D perhaps TRBD1 or TRBD2 (5 bases each). The CDR3 has 15 amino acids. Trimming removed 7 bases at V and 2 bases at J, with 18 bases between. The CDR3 spells CASTWDQEGPYEQYF. CDR3 coding DNA: TGTGCCAGCACCTGGGACCAAGAAGGCCCCTACGAGCAGTACTTC.

In this sample, this clonotype turned up a few times. The chain is built from TRBV12-5 and TRBJ2-5; TRBD1 is a possible D gene (6 bases). Germline values: CDR1 LGHNT, CDR2 FRNRAP. This CDR3 has 16 residues. Trimming removed 3 bases at V and 11 bases at J, with 25 bases between. The CDR3 is CASGFADRPAPSWQYF. CDR3 DNA: TGTGCTAGTGGTTTCGCCGACAGGCCCGCGCCAAGTTGGCAGTACTTC. The full variable domain, completed using reference TRBV12-5 and TRBJ2-5, is DARVTQTPRHKVTEMGQEVTMRCQPILGHNTVFWYRQTMMQGLELLAYFRNRAPLDDSGMPKDRFSAEMPDATLATLKIQPSEPRDSAVYFCASGFADRPAPSWQYFGPGTRLLVL.

This clonotype was seen just once. This chain connects TRBV15 to TRBJ2-1; TRBD2 matches at 12 bases. Looked up from germline, CDR1 is LNHNV and CDR2 is YYDKDF (reference sequence). Trimming at V came to 5 bases and at J to 7 bases, leaving 6 bases not matched to a gene. The CDR3 is 15 amino acids. The CDR3 here is CATSGLAGGGNEQFF. In DNA form, the CDR3 reads TGTGCCACCAGCGGGCTAGCGGGGGGGGGAAATGAGCAGTTCTTC.

This clonotype turned up a few times. The V gene is TRBV12-3 or TRBV12-4, the J gene TRBJ2-2; D is uncertain. The CDR3 runs to 12 residues. V was pared by 5 bases and J by 7 bases, with 8 bases between. The CDR3 DNA sequence: TGTGCCAGCAGTCGAGTCTTCGGGGAGCTGTTTTTT. It is translated as CASSRVFGELFF.

V usage is TRBV6-6 and J usage is TRBJ1-1; 12 nucleotides match TRBD1. Trimming removed 7 bases from V and 4 bases from J; junction bases left unmatched: 7. The CDR3 loop spans 15 amino acids. Germline CDR1 and CDR2: MNHNY and SVGAGI (reference sequence). CDR3 sequence reads: CASILGQGAPTEAFF. The CDR3 nucleotides are TGTGCCAGCATACTGGGACAGGGGGCGCCCACTGAAGCTTTCTTT.

A few counts support this clonotype. The chain employs TRBV6-6 and TRBJ1-4; D is ambiguous. The V and J ends lost 0 bases and 5 bases respectively, with 22 bases between them. The CDR3 has 19 amino acids. Germline CDR1 MNHNY, CDR2 SVGAGI (reference sequence). CDR3 coding DNA: TGTGCCAGCAGTTACTCGAGCTTGCGTCAGCCCCTATCCAATGAAAAACTGTTTTTT. Translated, it gives CASSYSSLRQPLSNEKLFF.

This clonotype occurred a few times. The J gene is TRBJ2-1, the V gene TRBV24-1; no reliable D call. V was pared by 1 base and J by 6 bases, with 6 bases between. The CDR3 covers 13 residues. CDR1 is KGHDR, CDR2 SFDVKD, per germline. CDR3 protein: CATSDFRFNEQFF. The CDR3 DNA reads TGTGCCACCAGTGATTTCCGTTTCAATGAGCAGTTCTTC.

The genes are TRBV12-3 or TRBV12-4 and TRBJ1-2; D not certain. This CDR3 is 13 amino acids long. Trimming left V 3 bases short and J 1 base short, with 6 bases between. CDR3 residues: CASSFGLNYGYTF. The CDR3 DNA reads TGTGCCAGCAGTTTTGGTCTTAACTATGGCTACACCTTC.

This clonotype has a handful of counts. V usage is TRBV4-2 and J usage is TRBJ2-4; 8 nucleotides line up with TRBD1. The CDR3 is 21 amino acids. Germline-derived CDR1 and CDR2 are LGHNA and YNFKEQ. V shed 0 bases and J 0 bases; nucleotides not matched to a gene: 16. CDR3 sequence reads: CASSQDLGGQERRLAKNIQYF. CDR3 DNA: TGTGCCAGCAGCCAAGATTTGGGGGGACAGGAAAGGAGACTAGCCAAAAACATTCAGTACTTC.

This clonotype has a single count. This chain links TRBV27 with TRBJ1-2; D uncertain. The CDR3 totals 15 residues. Germline lookup yields CDR1 MNHEY and CDR2 SMNVEV (reference sequence). Deletions cut 3 bases from V and 8 bases from J, with 19 bases between. CDR3 coding DNA: TGTGCCAGCAGTTTCACCATCCGGGTTCCGGGCGGCTACACCTTC. It specifies CASSFTIRVPGGYTF.

This clonotype occurred many times. The chain recombines TRBV11-2 with TRBJ1-5; no firm D call. Per the germline V gene, CDR1 is SGHAT and CDR2 is FQNNGV. The CDR3 is made up of 13 amino acids. The V gene lost 0 bases and the J gene lost 4 bases, with 4 bases spanning the gap. The DNA for the CDR3 is TGTGCCAGCAGCTTAGATGGTAATCAGCCCCAGCATTTT. It specifies CASSLDGNQPQHF.

This clonotype was seen repeatedly, ten times or more. The chain carries TRBV7-6 and TRBJ2-3; D unresolved. This CDR3 comprises 12 residues. Germline CDR1 and CDR2: SGHVS and FNYEAQ. V was clipped by 5 bases and J by 7 bases, with 10 bases between them. CDR3 nucleotides: TGTGCCAGCAGCCCCTACCCCAATACGCAGTATTTT. Translation gives CASSPYPNTQYF.

The gene calls are TRBV20-1 and TRBJ2-5; 14 positions agree with TRBD2. Germline CDR1 reads DFQATT; CDR2 reads SNEGSKA (reference sequence). The CDR3 consists of 16 residues. The J segment lost 1 base and the V segment lost 8 bases, leaving 9 bases of the junction unmatched. CDR3 loop: CSSPGLAGEGQETQYF. The CDR3 coding sequence is TGCAGTTCTCCGGGACTAGCGGGGGAAGGCCAAGAGACCCAGTACTTC.